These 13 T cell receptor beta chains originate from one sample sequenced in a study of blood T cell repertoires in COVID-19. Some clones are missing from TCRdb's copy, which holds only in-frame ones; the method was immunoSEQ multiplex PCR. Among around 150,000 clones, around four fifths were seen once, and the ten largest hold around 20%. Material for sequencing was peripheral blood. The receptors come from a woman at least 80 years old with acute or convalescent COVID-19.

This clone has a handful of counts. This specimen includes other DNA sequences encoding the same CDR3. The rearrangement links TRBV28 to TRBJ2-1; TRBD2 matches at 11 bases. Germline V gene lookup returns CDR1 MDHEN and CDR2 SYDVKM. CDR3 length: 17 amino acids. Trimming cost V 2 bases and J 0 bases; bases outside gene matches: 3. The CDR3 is CASSLSTSGSSYNEQFF. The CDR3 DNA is TGTGCCAGCAGTTTAAGTACTAGCGGGAGCTCCTACAATGAGCAGTTCTTC.

The CDR3 loop reads CASSGGSTGVYYEQYF. CDR3 coding DNA: TGTGCCAGCAGTGGGGGTTCGACAGGGGTATACTACGAGCAGTACTTC. This chain uses TRBV2 with TRBJ2-7; 8 nucleotides agree with TRBD1. The J segment lost 3 bases and the V segment lost 4 bases, leaving 11 bases of the junction unmatched. Germline-derived CDR1 and CDR2 are SNHLY and FYNNEI. This CDR3 spans 16 amino acids.

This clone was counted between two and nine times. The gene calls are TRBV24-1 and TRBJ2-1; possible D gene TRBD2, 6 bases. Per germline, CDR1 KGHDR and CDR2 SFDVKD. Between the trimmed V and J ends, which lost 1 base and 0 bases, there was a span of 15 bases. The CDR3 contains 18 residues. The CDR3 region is CATSDFGGPASSYNEQFF. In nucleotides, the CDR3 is TGTGCCACCAGTGATTTCGGAGGGCCCGCAAGCTCCTACAATGAGCAGTTCTTC.

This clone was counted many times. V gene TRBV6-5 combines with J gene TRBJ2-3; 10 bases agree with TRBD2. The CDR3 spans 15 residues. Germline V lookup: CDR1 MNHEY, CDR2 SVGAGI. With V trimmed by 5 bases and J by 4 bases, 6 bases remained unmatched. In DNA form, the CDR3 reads TGTGCCAGCAGTCACTGGGGGACTAGCGCAGATACGCAGTATTTT. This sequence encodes CASSHWGTSADTQYF.

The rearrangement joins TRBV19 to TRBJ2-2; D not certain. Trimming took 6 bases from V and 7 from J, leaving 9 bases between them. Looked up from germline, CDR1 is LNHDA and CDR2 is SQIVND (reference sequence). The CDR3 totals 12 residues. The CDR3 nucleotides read TGTGCCAGTAGAGTCACCGGCGGGGAGCTGTTTTTT. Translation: CASRVTGGELFF. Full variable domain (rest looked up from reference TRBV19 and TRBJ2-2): DGGITQSPKYLFRKEGQNVTLSCEQNLNHDAMYWYRQDPGQGLRLIYYSQIVNDFQKGDIAEGYSVSREKKESFPLTVTSAQKNPTAFYLCASRVTGGELFFGEGSRLTVL.

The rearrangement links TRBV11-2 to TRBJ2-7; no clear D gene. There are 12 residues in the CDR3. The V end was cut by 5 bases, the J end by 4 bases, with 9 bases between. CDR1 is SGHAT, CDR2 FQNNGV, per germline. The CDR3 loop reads CASSPGGYEQYF. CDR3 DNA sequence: TGTGCCAGCAGCCCTGGCGGTTACGAGCAGTACTTC.

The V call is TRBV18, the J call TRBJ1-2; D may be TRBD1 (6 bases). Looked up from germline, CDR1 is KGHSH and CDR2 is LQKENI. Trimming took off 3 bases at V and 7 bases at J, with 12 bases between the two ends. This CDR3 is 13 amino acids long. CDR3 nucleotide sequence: TGTGCCAGCTCACCGGACAGCGGGGGTGGCTACACCTTC. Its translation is CASSPDSGGGYTF.

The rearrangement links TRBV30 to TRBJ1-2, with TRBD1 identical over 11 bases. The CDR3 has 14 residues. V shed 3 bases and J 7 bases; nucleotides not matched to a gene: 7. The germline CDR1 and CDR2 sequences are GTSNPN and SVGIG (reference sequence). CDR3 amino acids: CAWRRTGGTSGYTF. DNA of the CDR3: TGTGCCTGGAGGAGGACAGGGGGCACGAGTGGCTACACCTTC. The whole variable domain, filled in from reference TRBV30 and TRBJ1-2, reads SQTIHQWPATLVQPVGSPLSLECTVEGTSNPNLYWYRQAAGRGLQLLFYSVGIGQISSEVPQNLSASRPQDRQFILSSKKLLLSDSGFYLCAWRRTGGTSGYTFGSGTRLTVV.

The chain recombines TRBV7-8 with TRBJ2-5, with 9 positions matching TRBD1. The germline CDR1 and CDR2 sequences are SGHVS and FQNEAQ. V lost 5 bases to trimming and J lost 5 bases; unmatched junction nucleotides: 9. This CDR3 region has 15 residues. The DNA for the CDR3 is TGTGCCAGCAGCCGTGCCGGGACAGGGAGGGAGACCCAGTACTTC. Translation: CASSRAGTGRETQYF.

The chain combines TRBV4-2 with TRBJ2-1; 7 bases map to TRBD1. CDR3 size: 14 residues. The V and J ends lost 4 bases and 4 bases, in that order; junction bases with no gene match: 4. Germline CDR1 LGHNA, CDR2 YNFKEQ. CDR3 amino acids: CASSPDREYNEQFF. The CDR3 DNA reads TGTGCCAGCAGCCCTGACAGGGAATACAATGAGCAGTTCTTC.

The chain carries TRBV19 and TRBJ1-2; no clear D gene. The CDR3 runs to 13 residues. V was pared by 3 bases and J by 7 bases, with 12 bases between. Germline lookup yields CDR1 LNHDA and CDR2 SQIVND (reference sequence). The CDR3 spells CASSMLRGSGYTF. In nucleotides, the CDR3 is TGTGCCAGTAGTATGCTTCGGGGAAGTGGCTACACCTTC.

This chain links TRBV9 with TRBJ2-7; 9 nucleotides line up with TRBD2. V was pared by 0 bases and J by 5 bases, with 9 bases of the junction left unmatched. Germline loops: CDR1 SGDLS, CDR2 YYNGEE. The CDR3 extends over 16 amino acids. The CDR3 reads CASSVGLAGNADEQYF. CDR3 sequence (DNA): TGTGCCAGCAGCGTAGGTCTAGCGGGAAATGCTGACGAGCAGTACTTC.

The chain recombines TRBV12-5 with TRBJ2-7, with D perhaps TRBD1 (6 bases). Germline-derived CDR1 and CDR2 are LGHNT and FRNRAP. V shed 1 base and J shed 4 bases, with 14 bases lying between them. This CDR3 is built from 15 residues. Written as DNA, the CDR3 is TGTGCTAGTGGTTTGGGAAACAGGGCCCCATACGAGCAGTACTTC. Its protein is CASGLGNRAPYEQYF.